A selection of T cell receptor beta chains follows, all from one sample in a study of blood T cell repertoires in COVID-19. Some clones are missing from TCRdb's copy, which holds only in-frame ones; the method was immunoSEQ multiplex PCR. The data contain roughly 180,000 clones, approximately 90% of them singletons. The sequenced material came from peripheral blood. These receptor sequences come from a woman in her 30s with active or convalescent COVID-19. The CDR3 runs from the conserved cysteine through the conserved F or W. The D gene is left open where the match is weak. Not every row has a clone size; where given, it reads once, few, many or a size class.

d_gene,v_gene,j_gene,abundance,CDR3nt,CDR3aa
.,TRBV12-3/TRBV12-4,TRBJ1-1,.,TGTGCCAGCAGTTCCCAGGGCGTTGAAGCTTTCTTT,CASSSQGVEAFF
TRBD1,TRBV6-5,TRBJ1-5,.,TGTGCCAGCAGGACAGGGGGCGGTCAGCCCCAGCATTTT,CASRTGGGQPQHF
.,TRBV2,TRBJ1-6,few,TGTGCCAGCAGTGCCAGGGGAGTAGCCTATAATTCACCCCTCCACTTT,CASSARGVAYNSPLHF
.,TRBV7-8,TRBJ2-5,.,TGTGCCAGCAGCCGCGACAGCTCAGGGGCCCAGTACTTC,CASSRDSSGAQYF
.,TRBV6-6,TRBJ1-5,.,TGTGCCAGCAGTTACCCCGGGAATCAGCCCCAGCATTTT,CASSYPGNQPQHF
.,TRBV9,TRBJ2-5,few,TGTGCCAGCAGCCCGGGACTTATTCAAGAGACCCAGTACTTC,CASSPGLIQETQYF
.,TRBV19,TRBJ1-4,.,TGTGCCAGTACCCCTCAGGGGAGAGCAACTAATGAAAAACTGTTTTTT,CASTPQGRATNEKLFF
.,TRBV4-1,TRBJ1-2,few,TGCGCCAGCAGCCAAACTCCAGCGAACTCCTATGGCTACACCTTC,CASSQTPANSYGYTF
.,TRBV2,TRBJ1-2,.,TGTGCCAGCAGGGCCGACAGCCCCTATGGCTACACCTTC,CASRADSPYGYTF
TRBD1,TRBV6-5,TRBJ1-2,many,TGTGCCAGCAGTCCACGGACAGGACTCCCCTATGGCTACACCTTC,CASSPRTGLPYGYTF
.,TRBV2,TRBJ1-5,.,TGTGCCAGCAGTGAAGAGAGGGCTCAGCCCCAGCATTTT,CASSEERAQPQHF
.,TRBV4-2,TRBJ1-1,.,TGTGCCAGCAGCCACACCCCGGGAGGGTTCACTGAAGCTTTCTTT,CASSHTPGGFTEAFF
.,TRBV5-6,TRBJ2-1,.,TGTGCCAGCAGCTTCAGGCCTGATAATGAGCAGTTCTTC,CASSFRPDNEQFF
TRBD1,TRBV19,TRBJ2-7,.,TGTGCCAGTAGTTTCGGGACAGGGGACTACGAGCAGTACTTC,CASSFGTGDYEQYF
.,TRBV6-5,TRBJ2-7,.,TGTGCCAGCAGTTACACAGGGAACCACGAGCAGTACTTC,CASSYTGNHEQYF
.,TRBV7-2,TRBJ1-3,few,TGTGCCAGCAGCTCAGCGGGCTGGGGAGGTGGAAACACCATATATTTT,CASSSAGWGGGNTIYF
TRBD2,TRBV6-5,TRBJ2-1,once,TGTGCCAGCAGGCGGACTAGCGGGGAGTACAATGAGCAGTTCTTC,CASRRTSGEYNEQFF
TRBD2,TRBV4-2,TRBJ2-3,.,TGTGCCAGCAGCCAAGTAGCGGGACTTGTGGATACGCAGTATTTT,CASSQVAGLVDTQYF
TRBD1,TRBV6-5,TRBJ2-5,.,TGTGCCAGCAGTTACCCAGGGGGCGGAGAGACCCAGTACTTC,CASSYPGGGETQYF
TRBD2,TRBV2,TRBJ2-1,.,TGTGCCAGCAGTGGGACTAGCGGGGGGCCTCTATCCCTCTACAATGAGCAGTTCTTC,CASSGTSGGPLSLYNEQFF
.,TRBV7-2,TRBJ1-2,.,TGTGCCAGCAGCTTTTTTCTAGATGGCTACACCTTC,CASSFFLDGYTF
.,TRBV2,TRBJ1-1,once,TGTGCCAGCAGGCCAACAGTCACTGAAGCTTTCTTT,CASRPTVTEAFF
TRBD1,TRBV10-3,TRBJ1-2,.,TGTGCCATCAGTGAGTTGAGCCGGGACAGGGCTAGCGGCTACACCTTC,CAISELSRDRASGYTF
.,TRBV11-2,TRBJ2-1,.,TGTGCCAGCAGCTGGAGATTGACAGTAAATGAGCAGTTCTTC,CASSWRLTVNEQFF
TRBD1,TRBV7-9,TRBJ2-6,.,TGTGCCAGCAGCTTCCCGACAGGGCCTGGGGCCAACGTCCTGACTTTC,CASSFPTGPGANVLTF
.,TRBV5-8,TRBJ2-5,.,TGTGCCAGCAGCTGGGGGGGCGAACAAGAGACCCAGTACTTC,CASSWGGEQETQYF
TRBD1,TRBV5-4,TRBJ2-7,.,TGTGCCAGCAGGACCCCAGGGGGCGAGCAGTACTTC,CASRTPGGEQYF
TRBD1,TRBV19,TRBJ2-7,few,TGTGCCAGTAGTATTCGGACAGGGACGCACGAGCAGTACTTC,CASSIRTGTHEQYF
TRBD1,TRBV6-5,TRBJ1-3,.,TGTGCCAGCAGTTACTCCCAGACAGGGTCAAACACCATATATTTT,CASSYSQTGSNTIYF
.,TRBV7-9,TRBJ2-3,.,TGTGCCAGCAGCTTCGGGGAGTCGAGCACAGATACGCAGTATTTT,CASSFGESSTDTQYF
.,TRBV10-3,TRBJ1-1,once,TGTGCCATCAGTGGGGACACAGTTGAAGCTTTCTTT,CAISGDTVEAFF
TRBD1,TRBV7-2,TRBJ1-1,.,TGTGCCAGCAGCAACACAGGGGTACAGAACACTGAAGCTTTCTTT,CASSNTGVQNTEAFF
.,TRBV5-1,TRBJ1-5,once,TGCGCCAGCAGCTTGGGGCTTAATCAGCCCCAGCATTTT,CASSLGLNQPQHF
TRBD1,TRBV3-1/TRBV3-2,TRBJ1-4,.,TGTGCCAGCAGCCAATCAACAGGGGGCTCTAATGAAAAACTGTTTTTT,CASSQSTGGSNEKLFF
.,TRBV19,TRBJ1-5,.,TGTGCCAGTAGTATTGGGGGCAGCTATAGCAATCAGCCCCAGCATTTT,CASSIGGSYSNQPQHF
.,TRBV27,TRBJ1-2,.,TGTGCCAGCAGTACGACAGGTTTCTATTTCGGCTACACCTTC,CASSTTGFYFGYTF
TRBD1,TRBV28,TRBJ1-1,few,TGTGCCAGCAGTTTGGGGCCCACAGGGGGCCGTACTGAAGCTTTCTTT,CASSLGPTGGRTEAFF
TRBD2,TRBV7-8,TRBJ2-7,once,TGTGCCAGCAGCCCCTTAGCGGGGCCCTACGAGCAGTACTTC,CASSPLAGPYEQYF
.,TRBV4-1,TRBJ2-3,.,TGCGCCAGCAGCCAAGGATCGTTTTCAGGGGATACGCAGTATTTT,CASSQGSFSGDTQYF
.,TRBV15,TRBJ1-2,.,TGTGCCACCAGCAGAGATCGTGGGACAAACTATGGCTACACCTTC,CATSRDRGTNYGYTF
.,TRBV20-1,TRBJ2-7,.,TGCAGTGCACAGAACTACGAGCAGTACTTC,CSAQNYEQYF
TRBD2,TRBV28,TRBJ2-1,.,TGTGCCAGCGGAGGGGCTACTAGCGGGAGAAGGTATGAGCAGTTCTTC,CASGGATSGRRYEQFF
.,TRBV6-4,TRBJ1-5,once,TGTGCCAGCAGTGAGGGGGCGAATCAGCCCCAGCATTTT,CASSEGANQPQHF
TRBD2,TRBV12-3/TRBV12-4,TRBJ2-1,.,TGTGCCAGCGCGGGGGACAATGAGCAGTTCTTC,CASAGDNEQFF
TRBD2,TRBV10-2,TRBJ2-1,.,TGCGCCAGCAGCGACCCTGGACTAGCGAAATCCTACAATGAGCAGTTCTTC,CASSDPGLAKSYNEQFF
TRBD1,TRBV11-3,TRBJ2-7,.,TGTGCCAGCAGCTTGTTCAGCCAGGGGGCCACCGGTAGCTCCTACGAGCAGTACTTC,CASSLFSQGATGSSYEQYF
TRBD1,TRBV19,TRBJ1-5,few,TGTGCCAGTAGTATAGGACAGGGGGTTCAGCCCCAGCATTTT,CASSIGQGVQPQHF
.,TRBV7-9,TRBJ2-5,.,TGTGCCAGCAGCCACACGTGGGAGACCCAGTACTTC,CASSHTWETQYF
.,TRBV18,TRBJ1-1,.,TGTGCCAGCTCGCCCAAGACTTACCGCACTGAAGCTTTCTTT,CASSPKTYRTEAFF
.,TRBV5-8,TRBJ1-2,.,TGTGCCAGCAGTCCCGGCCCCCGGGACAATCTCTATGGCTACACCTTC,CASSPGPRDNLYGYTF
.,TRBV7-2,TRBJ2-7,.,TGTGCCAGCAGCCGCTACACAGGGTCCCTCTACGAGCAGTACTTC,CASSRYTGSLYEQYF